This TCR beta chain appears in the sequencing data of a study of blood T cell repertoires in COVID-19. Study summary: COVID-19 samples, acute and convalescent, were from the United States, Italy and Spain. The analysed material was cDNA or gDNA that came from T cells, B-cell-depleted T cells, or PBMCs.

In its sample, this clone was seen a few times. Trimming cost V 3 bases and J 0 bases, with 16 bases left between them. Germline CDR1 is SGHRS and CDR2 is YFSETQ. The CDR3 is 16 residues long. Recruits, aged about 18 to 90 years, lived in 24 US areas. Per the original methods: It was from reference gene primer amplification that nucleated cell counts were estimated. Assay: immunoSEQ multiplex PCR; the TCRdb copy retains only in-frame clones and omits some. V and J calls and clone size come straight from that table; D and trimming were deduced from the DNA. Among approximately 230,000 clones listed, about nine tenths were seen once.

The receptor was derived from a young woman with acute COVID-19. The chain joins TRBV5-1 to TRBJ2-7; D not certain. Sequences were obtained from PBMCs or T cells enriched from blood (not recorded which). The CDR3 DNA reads TGCGCCAGCAGCTCAACCCCGGGTCCCGACTCCTACGAGCAGTACTTC. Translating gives CASSSTPGPDSYEQYF.